A selection of T cell receptor beta chains follows, all from one sample in a study of blood T cells in healthy people across ages. Each CDR3 protein is one row after TCRdb ran MiXCR on the 5' RACE reads. This table holds 1,300,000 or so distinct CDR3 sequences, around 59% found once. Sequenced: blood. Receptors originate from a man younger than 35 in good health. CDR3s include the opening cysteine and the closing phenylalanine or tryptophan. A D gene is named only where the DNA matches it firmly. The size of a clone is reported for some rows only, either as once, few or many, or as a class for expanded clones.

abundance,d_gene,j_gene,v_gene,CDR3aa,CDR3nt
few,TRBD2,TRBJ2-1,TRBV3-1,CASRLSGGPYNEQFF,TGTGCCAGCAGGCTTAGCGGGGGGCCCTACAATGAGCAGTTCTTC
-,-,TRBJ2-3,TRBV12-3/TRBV12-4,CASSLEEVFNTDTQYF,TGTGCCAGCAGTTTGGAAGAGGTTTTTAACACAGATACGCAGTATTTT
-,TRBD1,TRBJ1-1,TRBV5-1,CASSPGQGAAEAFF,TGCGCCAGCAGCCCTGGACAGGGGGCGGCTGAAGCTTTCTTT
-,-,TRBJ2-1,TRBV6-2/TRBV6-3,CASKNSPHEQFF,TGTGCCAGCAAGAACTCCCCCCATGAGCAGTTCTTC
-,-,TRBJ2-7,TRBV3-1,CASSQDLGRLHYEQYF,TGTGCCAGCAGCCAAGATCTTGGGAGACTTCACTACGAGCAGTACTTC
once,TRBD1,TRBJ2-2,TRBV11-2,CASRAGAGGITGELFF,TGTGCCTCCCGCGCCGGGGCAGGGGGAATCACCGGGGAGCTGTTTTTT
few,-,TRBJ2-7,TRBV20-1,CSARDISGANSYEQYF,TGCAGTGCTAGAGATATATCGGGGGCCAATTCCTACGAGCAGTACTTC
-,-,TRBJ2-3,TRBV6-5,CASSYRRAGRTDTQYF,TGTGCCAGCAGTTACAGGAGAGCCGGGCGCACAGATACGCAGTATTTT
few,-,TRBJ2-7,TRBV7-9,CASSLAGQNEQYF,TGTGCCAGCAGCTTAGCGGGCCAGAACGAGCAGTACTTC
-,-,TRBJ2-7,TRBV11-2,CASTSEGAREQYF,TGTGCCAGTACTAGCGAGGGGGCGCGGGAGCAGTACTTC
-,-,TRBJ1-4,TRBV29-1,CSVADDRINEKLFF,TGCAGCGTGGCGGATGACAGGATCAATGAAAAACTGTTTTTT
-,TRBD2,TRBJ2-1,TRBV7-8,CASSLLAGSPLHPGQFYNEQFF,TGTGCCAGCAGCTTACTAGCGGGGTCCCCTCTCCACCCGGGCCAATTCTACAATGAGCAGTTCTTC
-,-,TRBJ1-2,TRBV27,CASSLVGERYGYTF,TGTGCCAGCAGTTTAGTGGGGGAGCGCTATGGCTACACCTTC
-,TRBD2,TRBJ2-6,TRBV5-6,CASKLREGMHSNVLTF,TGTGCCAGCAAATTGAGGGAGGGGATGCATTCGAACGTCCTGACTTTC
-,-,TRBJ2-7,TRBV2,CASGTGLVYNEQYF,TGTGCCAGCGGCACAGGGTTAGTGTACAATGAGCAGTACTTC
-,-,TRBJ1-1,TRBV5-1,CASSYQVGVNTEAFF,TGCGCCAGCAGCTATCAAGTGGGTGTGAACACTGAAGCTTTCTTT
once,TRBD2,TRBJ2-3,TRBV19,CASSIRRGSNSTDTQYF,TGTGCCAGTAGTATAAGGCGGGGGAGCAATAGCACAGATACGCAGTATTTT
few,TRBD1,TRBJ2-7,TRBV29-1,CSVVWTGLYEQYF,TGCAGCGTCGTTTGGACAGGGCTCTACGAGCAGTACTTC
few,-,TRBJ2-7,TRBV30,CAWSDREPYEQYF,TGTGCCTGGAGTGACAGGGAGCCCTACGAGCAGTACTTC
few,-,TRBJ1-6,TRBV29-1,CSVVTGLGSPLHF,TGCAGCGTCGTGACTGGGCTGGGTTCACCCCTCCACTTT
few,TRBD2,TRBJ2-1,TRBV12-3/TRBV12-4,CASSPGLAGLRATEQFF,TGTGCCAGCAGTCCGGGACTAGCGGGATTAAGGGCTACCGAGCAGTTCTTC
-,-,TRBJ1-5,TRBV28,CASSTTQGWAPQHF,TGTGCCAGCAGCACGACACAGGGCTGGGCGCCCCAGCATTTT
-,TRBD2,TRBJ2-1,TRBV20-1,CSAGEPRGGREEQFF,TGCAGTGCTGGGGAACCTCGGGGGGGCCGAGAGGAGCAGTTCTTC
few,TRBD1,TRBJ1-5,TRBV12-3/TRBV12-4,CASRRTGGSQPQHF,TGTGCCAGCAGACGGACAGGGGGAAGTCAGCCCCAGCATTTT
-,TRBD2,TRBJ2-5,TRBV20-1,CSAHTPISGGAGETQYF,TGCAGTGCTCACACCCCCATAAGCGGGGGGGCTGGAGAGACCCAGTACTTC
few,-,TRBJ2-3,TRBV10-3,CAISEVQGGTDTQYF,TGTGCCATCAGTGAGGTACAGGGAGGAACAGATACGCAGTATTTT
-,-,TRBJ2-2,TRBV9,CASSVDGMTILPDGTGELFF,TGTGCCAGCAGCGTAGACGGCATGACTATTTTACCCGATGGAACCGGGGAGCTGTTTTTT
-,TRBD2,TRBJ2-7,TRBV7-2,CASSLVTGPGGSYEQYF,TGTGCCAGCAGCTTAGTAACTGGCCCGGGAGGGTCCTACGAGCAGTACTTC
-,-,TRBJ2-7,TRBV15,CATSSGENYEQYF,TGTGCCACCAGCAGTGGGGAGAATTACGAGCAGTACTTC
few,-,TRBJ2-7,TRBV20-1,CSAQSYEQYF,TGCAGTGCGCAGTCCTACGAGCAGTACTTC
few,-,TRBJ2-7,TRBV7-8,CASSDRIVYEQYF,TGTGCCAGCAGCGATAGGATAGTCTACGAGCAGTACTTC
-,TRBD1,TRBJ2-7,TRBV27,CASSATGMHEQYF,TGTGCCAGCAGTGCGACAGGGATGCACGAGCAGTACTTC
-,-,TRBJ2-7,TRBV5-4,CASSLDREAATYEQYF,TGTGCCAGCAGCTTGGACAGGGAAGCTGCAACCTACGAGCAGTACTTC
-,TRBD2,TRBJ2-7,TRBV4-1,CASSLTSGSLYEQYF,TGCGCCAGCAGCTTGACTAGCGGGAGTCTCTACGAGCAGTACTTC
-,-,TRBJ1-6,TRBV7-2,CASSLGTKFYNSPLHF,TGTGCCAGCAGCTTAGGGACCAAGTTCTATAATTCACCCCTCCACTTT
-,TRBD2,TRBJ2-7,TRBV12-3/TRBV12-4,CASSFGGYNEQYF,TGTGCCAGCAGTTTCGGGGGGTACAATGAGCAGTACTTC
-,TRBD2,TRBJ2-1,TRBV27,CASSHIVAGEDNEQFF,TGTGCCAGCAGTCACATTGTAGCGGGGGAAGACAATGAGCAGTTCTTC
-,-,TRBJ2-1,TRBV20-1,CSATGTPRRYNEQFF,TGCAGTGCTACAGGGACACCCAGACGCTACAATGAGCAGTTCTTC
few,TRBD1,TRBJ1-4,TRBV9,CASSAGTVLNEKLFF,TGTGCCAGCAGCGCCGGGACAGTCCTTAATGAAAAACTGTTTTTT
-,TRBD2,TRBJ2-3,TRBV14,CASSQDPIAGPTDTQYF,TGTGCCAGCAGCCAAGATCCCATAGCGGGGCCCACAGATACGCAGTATTTT
few,TRBD1,TRBJ1-4,TRBV20-1,CIARSYRGPTNEKLFF,TGCATCGCCCGTTCATACAGGGGGCCAACTAATGAAAAACTGTTTTTT
-,TRBD1,TRBJ2-5,TRBV15,CATSPGTEGETQYF,TGTGCCACCAGCCCGGGGACAGAAGGGGAGACCCAGTACTTC
few,-,TRBJ1-6,TRBV7-6,CASTRKDSYNSPLHF,TGTGCCAGCACTCGCAAGGACAGCTATAATTCACCCCTCCACTTT
-,TRBD2,TRBJ2-1,TRBV20-1,CSAGLAGGDNEQFF,TGCAGTGCTGGACTAGCGGGGGGAGACAATGAGCAGTTCTTC
-,-,TRBJ2-7,TRBV5-6,CASSLGHPSLEQYF,TGTGCCAGCAGCTTGGGTCACCCCTCTCTCGAGCAGTACTTC
few,TRBD1,TRBJ2-4,TRBV27,CASSLGQGAREQYF,TGTGCCAGCAGTTTAGGACAGGGGGCCAGGGAGCAGTACTTC
few,-,TRBJ2-7,TRBV6-2/TRBV6-3,CASSEDYSYEQYF,TGTGCCAGCAGTGAGGACTACTCCTACGAGCAGTACTTC
few,-,TRBJ2-7,TRBV11-2,CASSQSWGTSSSYEQYF,TGTGCCAGCAGCCAGTCCTGGGGGACTTCGAGCTCCTACGAGCAGTACTTC
-,-,TRBJ1-2,TRBV28,CASNSDGFYGYTF,TGTGCCAGCAACTCGGACGGGTTCTATGGCTACACCTTC
few,TRBD2,TRBJ2-5,TRBV5-6,CASFGTSDMYQETQYF,TGTGCCAGCTTCGGGACTAGCGACATGTACCAAGAGACCCAGTACTTC
few,TRBD2,TRBJ2-5,TRBV10-2,CASNRLAGEETQYF,TGCGCCAGCAACCGACTAGCGGGAGAAGAGACCCAGTACTTC
once,-,TRBJ2-1,TRBV7-2,CASSTLDQFIETQFF,TGTGCCAGCAGCACCCTCGACCAGTTCATTGAGACCCAGTTCTTC